These 9 T cell receptor beta chains share one sample of origin, sequenced in a study of T cell changes during pregnancy in multiple sclerosis. Clones were read by immunoSEQ multiplex PCR, and TCRdb kept only the in-frame ones, dropping some. The table records 50,000 to 70,000 clones, 93% of them present only once. Source: peripheral blood, taken after pregnancy. The receptors stem from a female donor with multiple sclerosis, enrolled in a pregnancy study.

V is TRBV7-3 and J is TRBJ2-1; TRBD2 matches 7 bases. Per germline, CDR1 SGHTA and CDR2 FQGTGA. The CDR3 is 15 amino acids. V was clipped by 5 bases and J by 2 bases; unmatched bases: 6. The CDR3 DNA follows: TGTGCCAGCAGCCCTATGCTAGCGGCCTACAATGAGCAGTTCTTC. The encoded protein is CASSPMLAAYNEQFF.

The chain couples TRBV9 to TRBJ1-3; no clear D gene. The CDR3 has 15 residues. Trimming removed 4 bases at V and 0 bases at J, with 11 bases between. Germline lookup yields CDR1 SGDLS and CDR2 YYNGEE. CDR3 in DNA: TGTGCCAGCAGCCGCCTGGACTACTCTGGAAACACCATATATTTT. This codes for CASSRLDYSGNTIYF.

The chain combines TRBV25-1 with TRBJ2-7; 7 positions match TRBD2. This CDR3 has 12 amino acids. Germline CDR1 is MGHDK and CDR2 is SYGVNS. V lost 8 bases and J lost 2; bases outside the gene matches: 3. The CDR3 DNA reads as TGTGCCAGCGGGGGAGGGGCCTACGAGCAGTACTTC. This codes for CASGGGAYEQYF.

The V call is TRBV4-1, the J call TRBJ2-7; TRBD2 matches at 10 bases. This CDR3 spans 15 amino acids. Germline values: CDR1 MGHRA, CDR2 YSYEKL. Unmatched junction bases numbered 3, after V lost 0 bases and J lost 4 bases. DNA of the CDR3: TGCGCCAGCAGCCAAGAACTAGCGGGATCGTACGAGCAGTACTTC. Amino acids: CASSQELAGSYEQYF.

This clone was seen a handful of times. V is TRBV6-5 and J is TRBJ2-7; perhaps TRBD1 as D (6 bases). The CDR3 runs to 12 residues. V lost 8 bases to trimming and J lost 2 bases, with 10 bases between them. Looked up from germline, CDR1 is MNHEY and CDR2 is SVGAGI. The CDR3 sequence is CASGQLPYEQYF. For the CDR3, the DNA is TGTGCCAGCGGACAGCTCCCCTACGAGCAGTACTTC.

This clone was observed once. The rearrangement links TRBV25-1 to TRBJ2-5; the match to TRBD1 covers 7 bases. V gave up 6 bases and J gave up 1 base; unmatched junction bases: 5. Germline loops: CDR1 MGHDK, CDR2 SYGVNS. The CDR3 runs 14 residues. This chain's CDR3 is CASSGQAIQETQYF. The DNA of the CDR3 is TGTGCCAGCAGCGGACAGGCTATCCAAGAGACCCAGTACTTC.

This clone has a count of ten or more. CDR3 region: CASSLVSGGLAGPKNTQYF. The CDR3 DNA sequence: TGTGCCAGCAGCTTAGTTTCTGGGGGACTAGCGGGCCCCAAGAATACGCAGTATTTT. This chain links TRBV7-9 with TRBJ2-3; TRBD2 agrees at 12 bases. This CDR3 region has 19 residues. J gave up 7 bases and V 1 base, and 15 bases lay outside the gene matches. CDR1 and CDR2 from the germline V gene are SEHNR and FQNEAQ (reference sequence).

The CDR3 loop is CASSIIAAAIYEQYF. The CDR3 bases are TGTGCCAGTAGTATAATCGCGGCAGCTATTTACGAGCAGTACTTC. The chain couples TRBV19 to TRBJ2-7; no firm D call. Germline V gene lookup returns CDR1 LNHDA and CDR2 SQIVND (reference sequence). CDR3 size: 15 residues. The V gene lost 2 bases and the J gene lost 4 bases, with 15 bases spanning the gap.

The count of this clone is one. The chain combines TRBV6-4 with TRBJ2-5; D gene unclear. The closer fit of TRBJ2-7 to the DNA end suggests the J call may be wrong. This CDR3 region has 19 residues. Germline V gives CDR1 MRHNA, CDR2 SNTAGT. CDR3 sequence: CASSVVPPGPSPISYEQYF. The CDR3 region has the DNA TGTGCCAGCAGTGTCGTCCCCCCGGGTCCCAGCCCCATCTCATACGAGCAGTACTTC.